Presented here are 12 T cell receptor beta chains from one specimen sequenced in a study of blood T cells in healthy people across ages. A second PCR of about 7 to 12 cycles used a sample-barcoded 5' primer and a J-beta primer mix. TCRdb reprocessed the 5' RACE reads via MiXCR and lists one record per CDR3 protein. The table includes about 1.5 million distinct CDR3 sequences, approximately 39% detected once. The sample comprised blood. The receptor set was obtained from a woman between 18 and 30 years old in good health.

This chain joins TRBV28 and TRBJ2-7; possible D gene TRBD2, 6 bases. Germline CDR1 and CDR2: MDHEN and SYDVKM. V lost 3 bases, J lost 6 bases, and 15 bases lay in between. CDR3 length equals 14 residues. CDR3 sequence (DNA): TGTGCCAGCAGTTTCGAGCGGGTCCGAGTCGAGCAGTACTTC. Translation: CASSFERVRVEQYF.

The V gene is TRBV5-6, the J gene TRBJ2-7; TRBD2 agrees at 7 bases. Trimming cost V 0 bases and J 7 bases; bases outside gene matches: 10. In germline, CDR1 is SGHDT, CDR2 YYEEEE. The CDR3 is made up of 15 amino acids. This CDR3 is CASSLGAGRYNEQYF. CDR3 bases: TGTGCCAGCAGCTTGGGAGCGGGACGCTACAATGAGCAGTACTTC.

The sample holds a few counts of this clonotype. The genes are TRBV6-6 and TRBJ2-1; D is undetermined. Germline CDR1 and CDR2: MNHNY and SVGAGI (reference sequence). The CDR3 has 13 amino acids. V was trimmed by 8 bases and J by 5 bases, leaving 13 bases between them. CDR3 coding DNA: TGTGCCAGCGGGTTTTATTCAAACAATGAGCAGTTCTTC. Amino acid sequence: CASGFYSNNEQFF.

The chain combines TRBV4-3 with TRBJ2-5; the D is unclear. The CDR3 spans 15 residues. V gave up 0 bases and J gave up 5 bases, with 13 bases separating them. The germline V gene encodes CDR1 LGHNA and CDR2 YSLEER. Written as DNA, the CDR3 is TGCGCCAGCAGCCAAGAAATCACGACCATGGAGACCCAGTACTTC. Its translation: CASSQEITTMETQYF.

This clonotype has a handful of counts. The gene calls are TRBV27 and TRBJ2-1; TRBD1 matches 8 bases. Losses at the gene ends were 2 bases for V and 7 bases for J; bases not matched to a gene: 7. Germline V gene data show CDR1 as MNHEY and CDR2 as SMNVEV (reference sequence). The CDR3 is 15 amino acids. The CDR3 is CASSLGGTGKNEQFF. The CDR3 DNA reads TGTGCCAGCAGTTTAGGGGGGACAGGCAAGAATGAGCAGTTCTTC.

The chain employs TRBV15 and TRBJ2-7, with 9 bases fitting TRBD2. V was pared by 0 bases and J by 2 bases, with 17 bases of the junction left unmatched. This CDR3 is 20 amino acids long. The V gene's germline CDR1 is LNHNV and CDR2 YYDKDF (reference sequence). The CDR3 sequence: CATSRDYLAGFEKGTYEQYF. The CDR3 DNA reads TGTGCCACCAGCAGAGATTACCTAGCGGGATTCGAAAAAGGGACCTACGAGCAGTACTTC.

The rearrangement uses TRBV7-2 and TRBJ2-1; TRBD2 matches 10 bases. V shed 0 bases, J shed 3 bases, and the junction held 8 bases outside the gene matches. CDR1 and CDR2 (germline): SGHTA, FQGNSA. The CDR3 is 18 residues long. The CDR3: CASSLAPSGRGVYNEQFF. The CDR3 DNA sequence: TGTGCCAGCAGCTTAGCCCCTAGCGGGAGAGGAGTCTACAATGAGCAGTTCTTC.

This clonotype was seen a single time. CDR3 in DNA: TGTGCCAGCAGCGCGGGCTGGTCCTACAATGAGCAGTACTTC. It is translated as CASSAGWSYNEQYF. The chain is built from TRBV9 and TRBJ2-1; unclear D gene. The end of the DNA aligns better with TRBJ2-7, so the J call may be wrong. CDR3 length: 14 residues. From germline, CDR1 is SGDLS and CDR2 YYNGEE.

J is TRBJ1-2 and V is TRBV6-5; D might be TRBD1 (5 bases). The V end was cut by 0 bases, the J end by 2 bases, with 13 bases between. This CDR3 spans 16 amino acids. CDR1 is MNHEY, CDR2 SVGAGI, per germline. CDR3 protein: CASSYSRAAGNYGYTF. CDR3 coding DNA: TGTGCCAGCAGTTACTCGAGAGCGGCAGGGAACTATGGCTACACCTTC.

This clonotype came up a few times. The V gene is TRBV5-1, the J gene TRBJ2-4; D call uncertain. V shed 0 bases and J shed 5 bases, with 9 bases lying between them. The CDR3 length is 14 residues. CDR1 and CDR2 from the germline V gene are SGHRS and YFSETQ. CDR3 DNA sequence: TGCGCCAGCAGCTTGGCTGGCGACCAAAACATTCAGTACTTC. This encodes CASSLAGDQNIQYF.

This clonotype was counted between two and nine times. This rearrangement joins TRBV2 to TRBJ2-1, with D unresolved. The V gene's germline CDR1 is SNHLY and CDR2 FYNNEI. V was shortened by 7 bases and J by 8 bases, with 15 bases between the two germline ends. The CDR3 totals 13 residues. In nucleotides, the CDR3 is TGTGCCAGCATCAATTTAGTCGGTGATGAGCAGTTCTTC. This translates into CASINLVGDEQFF. Variable domain in full (rest from reference TRBV2 and TRBJ2-1): EPEVTQTPSHQVTQMGQEVILRCVPISNHLYFYWYRQILGQKVEFLVSFYNNEISEKSEIFDDQFSVERPDGSNFTLKIRSTKLEDSAMYFCASINLVGDEQFFGPGTRLTVL.

This CDR3 is CATSDLQGGHYEQYF. Here the CDR3 DNA reads TGTGCCACCAGTGATTTACAGGGGGGACACTACGAGCAGTACTTC. The genes are TRBV24-1 and TRBJ2-5; TRBD1 aligns across 8 bases. Near its end, the DNA agrees better with TRBJ2-7, so the J call may be wrong. Per the germline V gene, CDR1 is KGHDR and CDR2 is SFDVKD. CDR3 length: 15 residues.